The sequence of this T cell receptor beta chain was determined in a study of graft-versus-host responses after intestinal transplantation (dated by TCRdb to the early 2020s). In terms of the full investigation: Recipients received multivisceral, liver-intestinal, or isolated intestinal transplants. Samples from a few later patients were sequenced in-house on an Illumina MiSeq with MiXCR processing rather than by the commercial service. The cohort enrolled about two dozen intestinal transplant recipients, one of whom was a retransplant, and a few patients without pretransplant specimens were excluded. Anti-thymocyte globulin induction was given to all recipients, followed by maintenance tacrolimus and steroids for about 3 years. After intestinal transplantation, graft-versus-host and host-versus-graft alloreactive T cell clones were followed in the graft, circulation and bone marrow using bulk TCR-beta CDR3 sequencing. Alloreactive clones were identified by sequencing pre-transplant mixed lymphocyte reaction products and comparing them with unstimulated pre-transplant donor and recipient T cells. A peak of at least 4% donor T cells among recipient peripheral blood mononuclear cells was the definition used for donor T cell macrochimerism.

The paper as a whole reports these results and caveats: GvH clones were detected in recipient bone marrow, and some of these GvH clones were observed earlier in ileal mucosa or blood, consistent with an intestinal mucosal origin. In patients with donor T cell macrochimerism, the allografts had high GvH to HvG T cell clonal ratios. The relatively low number and heterogeneity of intestinal transplant patients limited the conclusions. Early after transplant, peak levels of circulating GvH clones were found to be associated with declines in HvG clones.

According to the study, the label for this sample's time point signals: cells obtained before transplantation from donor or recipient. CD3+CD4+ and CD3+CD8+ populations were FACS-sorted from unstimulated pre-transplant donor and recipient cells taken from spleen or lymph nodes. Inclusive of the bounding cysteine and phenylalanine, the CDR3 is 15 residues long. Of all the DNA, just the CDR3 is kept, 45 bases in frame from base 1. Relative to germline, V is 2 bases shorter and J is 0 bases shorter, with 11 bases between their ends. CDR1 and CDR2 were assigned from the germline V gene as SQVTM and ANQGSEA. The method was the immunoSEQ multiplex PCR assay. In most patients, genomic DNA was isolated using the Qiagen DNeasy Blood and Tissue Kit and sent frozen to Adaptive Biotechnologies for TCR sequencing. High-throughput TCR-beta CDR3 sequencing of genomic DNA from most patients was performed by Adaptive Biotechnologies. The paper's processing steps were these. TCR sequencing data for roughly 17 patients were retrieved from Adaptive's ImmunoSEQ software; three other patients were processed with MiXCR and VDJtools. To correct CD4 versus CD8 sorting errors, any sequence found in both subsets at a frequency ratio below 5:1 was removed. CDR3 nucleotide sequences shared between donor and recipient were removed because the origin of such sequences could not be assigned. To be classed as alloreactive, a clone needed at least 2-fold expansion over unstimulated cells and a minimum CFSE-low frequency of 0.002% (template counts) or 0.001% (read counts). Mappable clones were those detected in sequenced pre-transplant spleen, lymph node, or MLR CFSE-low populations of the donor or recipient. The cumulative frequency of alloreactive clones was calculated as a percentage of all sequences, weighted by copy number. TCRdb holds this immuneACCESS table with in-frame rearrangements only. Some clones are missing; in checked studies, unresolved V genes explain under half, and the rest has no known cause. D and trimming were read from the DNA, whereas the V and J calls and clone size are those reported in that table. Present in this sample are more than 100,000 clones, 95% of which were seen just once. In total, the top ten clones hold around 3% of the sample.

Remarks on this clone: The specificity of this receptor is unknown. The record has no base qualities; no much larger clone is one base away.

The source is a human donor who received an intestinal transplant. The sequencing here drew on unstimulated CD8+ T cells sorted from spleen or lymph node cells, taken before intestinal transplant. The chain was built from TRBV29-1 and TRBJ1-3, with the D segment identity uncertain. Here the CDR3 is given as CSVELWSNSGNTIYF. At the DNA level, the sequence is TGCAGCGTTGAACTATGGTCCAACTCTGGAAACACCATATATTTT.